The TCR beta chain described here comes from a study of T cells in Graves' hyperthyroidism and ophthalmopathy. Exclusion of a patient resulted from uncontrolled infection, other autoimmune disease, pregnancy or lactation. Clinical symptoms, serum thyroxine, TRAb, thyroid ultrasound and orbital computed tomography established diagnosis. Fresh 10 ml peripheral blood yielded PBMCs. It was RNA transcripts that yielded the amplified TCR beta CDR3 regions. First-round RT-PCR of the TCR CDR3 relied on the HTBI primer set. TCRdb redid the calling of the multiplex PCR reads with MiXCR, one entry per CDR3 protein. Found here are some 690,000 distinct CDR3 sequences, around 15% of them singletons; the top ten hold around 16%. Sequencing was carried out using blood. This sequence originates from a middle-aged man with Graves' hyperthyroidism.

CDR3 nucleotide sequence: TGTGCCAGCAGCCTAAGACATCAGAATTCACCCCTCCACTTT. It encodes CASSLRHQNSPLHF. The chain is built from TRBV3-1 and TRBJ1-6; D ambiguous. The length of the CDR3 is 14 residues. The germline CDR1 and CDR2 sequences are LGHDT and YNNKEL (reference sequence). V was shortened by 4 bases and J by 7 bases, with 11 bases between the two germline ends.